This T cell receptor (beta chain) was retrieved from a study of identical twins listed by TCRdb under 2016. Describing the broader study: The study deep-sequenced TCR alpha and beta repertoires from monozygotic twins, unrelated adults of various ages and cord blood to test whether fetal clonotypes persist. To rule out contamination, replicate twin experiments were performed at different times with different library preparation protocols. Results and caveats for the whole study, not just this receptor: In beta out-of-frame sequences, excess twin sharing was weaker, because having fewer shared sequences lowered the signal-to-noise ratio. Out-of-frame TCR alpha sequences shared between twins showed an excess of low generation-probability sequences compared with coincidental sharing between unrelated individuals. Because the same donors could not be followed over many years, conclusions were based on cross-sectional statistical analysis. In monozygotic twins, out-of-frame TCR alpha sharing was systematically underestimated by recombination models, although the models agreed with sharing between unrelated individuals. Invariant T cells such as MAIT and iNKT could partly confound zero-insertion analyses, though diverse VJ usage argued against this for most clonotypes. Abundant cord blood beta clonotypes carried fewer insertions; young adult naive repertoires showed a weaker similar trend, while memory repertoires showed none.

As to this clonotype: Which antigen it targets is not known. No base qualities exist here, and no much larger clone lies one base off it.

The CDR3 covers 15 residues, taking in both the cysteine and the phenylalanine. Only the CDR3 DNA is retained, 45 bases long and in frame from the first base. CDR1 is given as ENHRY and CDR2 as SYGVKD, both from the germline V gene. From V the trimming removes 0 bases and from J it removes 7 bases, while the gene matches leave 9 bases of the junction unaccounted for. The library was produced with 5' RACE. The run used an Illumina HiSeq 2000. A universal primer binding site was introduced by template switching, and a unique molecular identifier was present in the final cDNA, enabling accurate counting of TCR cDNA molecules. First-strand cDNA for TCR alpha and beta chains was synthesized from specific primers in the conserved constant-segment region. To control for contamination, every cDNA library was double barcoded, receiving both a SMART-Mk sample barcode and Illumina barcodes. TruSeq adapter sequences and Illumina sample barcodes were added in two successive PCR steps. The TCR alpha and beta cDNA libraries were sequenced on the Illumina HiSeq platform using custom primers. For the original study's pipeline: Unique molecular identifiers were extracted from raw reads with MiGEC, and CDR3 positions were determined with MiXCR. For each individual, recombination models were inferred using an EM algorithm with the repgenHMM and IGoR tools. Shared clonotypes were analyzed with the tcR package in R, and sharing was normalized by the product of cloneset sizes. Out-of-frame nonproductive sequences were analyzed to study raw recombination free of thymic and clonal selection effects. TCRdb ran its own pipeline on the public reads, namely fastp trimming at Q25 and MiXCR clone calling, and kept in-frame beta chains. Every distinct CDR3 protein forms one entry, paired with its most common genes and DNA. These V and J calls originate from TCRdb's pipeline instead of the authors' own analysis. The sample profile shows just over 500,000 distinct CDR3 sequences; around 20% of them were found once. Roughly 0.9% of the sample rests with the top ten.

Only healthy Caucasian donors were included. Three pairs of female monozygotic twins, all aged about 18 to 30 years, made up the twin cohort. Positive isolation kits from Invitrogen were used to isolate the CD4+ and CD8+ T cell populations. This sample also belongs to another study, concerning T cells expressing NK-cell markers. As that second paper reports: Under ten donors provided sorted CD3+CD56+NKG2C+, CD3+CD56+NKG2C- and CD3+CD56-NKG2C+ T-cell subsets, whose TCR beta-chain repertoires were profiled. Among the eight sequenced donors, seven were HCMV-seropositive and one was HCMV-seronegative. In several experiments an anti-gammadeltaTCR antibody was added to restrict sorting to alphabetaTCR-expressing T cells. In roughly six donors, the dominant CD3+CD56+NKG2C+ clonotypes ranked among the top 10 CD8+ clonotypes, making up roughly 1.0-8% of CD8+ T cells. Those dominant clonotypes were again the most abundant among CD3+CD56-NKG2C+ cells in a handful of donors, at about 28.3-60.1%. Whether the expanded NKG2C-expressing T cell clones were specific for HCMV antigens remained unclear. All eight donors whose samples were sequenced were randomly selected healthy volunteers, three of them men and five women. To determine HCMV serostatus, a commercial ELISA kit was used to detect HCMV-specific IgG in serum. MIGEC was used to demultiplex reads and group reads by UMI, and MiTCR was used to assemble and quantify clonotypes. To exclude erroneous sequences, any TCR cDNA sequence not supported by at least two reads was discarded. Downstream repertoire analysis used the tcR package, and clonotypes were matched across fractions by CDR3 nucleotide sequence plus V segment. Antigen specificity was annotated against VDJdb with VDJmatch, allowing one amino acid substitution in CDR3.

The source material was CD4+ T cells sorted from blood. The clonotype was recovered from a woman between 18 and 29 years old in good health. The receptor chain draws on TRBV10-3 and TRBJ2-7; TRBD2 aligns with 7 central bases. The CDR3 region: CAISESGRGPSEQYF. The nucleotides are TGTGCCATCAGTGAGTCGGGGAGGGGTCCCTCAGAGCAGTACTTC.